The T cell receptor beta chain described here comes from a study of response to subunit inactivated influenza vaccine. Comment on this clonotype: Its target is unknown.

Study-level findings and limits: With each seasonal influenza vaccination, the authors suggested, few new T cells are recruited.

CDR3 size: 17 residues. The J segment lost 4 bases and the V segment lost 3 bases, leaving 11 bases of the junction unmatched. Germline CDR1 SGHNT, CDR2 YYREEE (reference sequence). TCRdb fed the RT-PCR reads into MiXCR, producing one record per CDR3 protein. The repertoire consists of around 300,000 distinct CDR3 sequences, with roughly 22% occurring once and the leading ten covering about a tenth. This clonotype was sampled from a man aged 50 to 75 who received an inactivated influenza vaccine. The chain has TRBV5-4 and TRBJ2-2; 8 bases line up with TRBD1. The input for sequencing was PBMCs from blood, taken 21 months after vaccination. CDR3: CASSSGQGRSITGELFF. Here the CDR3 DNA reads TGTGCCAGCAGCTCAGGACAGGGCAGATCGATCACCGGGGAGCTGTTTTTT.